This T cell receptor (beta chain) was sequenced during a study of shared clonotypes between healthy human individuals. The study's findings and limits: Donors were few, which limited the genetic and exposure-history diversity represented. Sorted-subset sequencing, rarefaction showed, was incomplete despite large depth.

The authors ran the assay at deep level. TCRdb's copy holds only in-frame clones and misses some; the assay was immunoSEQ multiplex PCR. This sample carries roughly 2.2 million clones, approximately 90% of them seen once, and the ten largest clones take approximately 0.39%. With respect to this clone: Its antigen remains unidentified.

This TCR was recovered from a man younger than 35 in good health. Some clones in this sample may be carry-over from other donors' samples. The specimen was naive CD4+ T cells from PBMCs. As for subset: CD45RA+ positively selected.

CDR3 coding DNA: TGCGCCAGCAGGCCGGGACAGGGGTACACAGATACGCAGTATTTT. Its translation: CASRPGQGYTDTQYF. The chain links TRBV5-1 to TRBJ2-3; TRBD1 matches at 10 bases. CDR3 length equals 15 residues. V lost 5 bases, J lost 2 bases, and 5 bases stayed unmatched. Germline CDR1 reads SGHRS; CDR2 reads YFSETQ.